This T cell receptor beta chain was retrieved from a study of post-analysis software for immune sequencing data. Study context: Progressive-relapsing, secondary progressive and relapsing-remitting multiple sclerosis were among the disease courses included.

Libraries were made from TCR beta cDNA, and they carried unique molecular identifiers. Starting from around 0.96 to 9.9 million T cells, the study yielded roughly 0.5 million cDNA molecules. Each CDR3 protein is one row after TCRdb ran MiXCR on the PCR reads. This table has around 500,000 distinct CDR3 sequences, less than 40% appearing once. Germline loops: CDR1 DFQATT, CDR2 SNEGSKA (reference sequence). The CDR3 covers 17 residues. Study outcomes and limitations: The authors found that F measure strongly co-clustered same-batch samples. Multiple sclerosis was associated with a significant reduction in normalized Chao1 diversity relative to controls. Relative to controls, patients had several TRBV segments at higher frequency, with TRBV5-6, TRBV5-1 and TRBV20-1 among these.

There are a few counts of this clonotype. Its cognate antigen is unknown. V gene TRBV20-1 combines with J gene TRBJ2-1, with 10 bases identical to TRBD2. The J call is in doubt because the DNA end fits TRBJ2-7 better. The source of this sequence is a girl aged 2 to 17 with multiple sclerosis. What was sequenced was blood. The CDR3 region has the DNA TGCAGTGCTAGAGTGGCTAGCGGGGGACTCGTTTACAATGAGCAGTACTTC. This codes for CSARVASGGLVYNEQYF.